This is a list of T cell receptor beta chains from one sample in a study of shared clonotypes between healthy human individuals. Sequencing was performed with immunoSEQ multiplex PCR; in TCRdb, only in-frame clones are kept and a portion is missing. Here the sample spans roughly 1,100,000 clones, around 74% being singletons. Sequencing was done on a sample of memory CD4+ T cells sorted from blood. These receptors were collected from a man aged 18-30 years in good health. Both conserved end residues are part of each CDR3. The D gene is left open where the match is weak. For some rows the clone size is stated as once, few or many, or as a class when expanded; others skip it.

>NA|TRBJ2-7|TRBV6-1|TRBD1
TGTGCCAGCGGGAACAGGGGGCCATCCTACGAGCAGTACTTC
CASGNRGPSYEQYF
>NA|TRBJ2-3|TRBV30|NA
TGTGCCTGGGAGTCTAGCACTAGCACAGATACGCAGTATTTT
CAWESSTSTDTQYF
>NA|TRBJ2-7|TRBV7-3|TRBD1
TGTGCCAGCAGCTTGACTTCCGGGACAGGGGCCTACGAGCAGTACTTC
CASSLTSGTGAYEQYF
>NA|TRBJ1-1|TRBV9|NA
TGTGCCAGCAGCCCACTTATGGACCTAACTCGGAGTACTGAAGCTTTCTTT
CASSPLMDLTRSTEAFF
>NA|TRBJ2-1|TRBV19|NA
TGTGCCAGTAGTATACTCCAGGGGACCAATGAGCAGTTCTTC
CASSILQGTNEQFF
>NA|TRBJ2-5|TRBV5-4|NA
TGTGCCAGCAGCTTGGTAAAAGAGACCCAGTACTTC
CASSLVKETQYF
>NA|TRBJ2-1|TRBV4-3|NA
TGCGCCAGCAGCTCGCGAAGGGGAGGTGAGCAGTTCTTC
CASSSRRGGEQFF
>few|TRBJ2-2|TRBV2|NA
TGTGCCAGCAGTGAACAGGGCCCGAACACCGGGGAGCTGTTTTTT
CASSEQGPNTGELFF
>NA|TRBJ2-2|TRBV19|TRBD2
TGTGCCAGTAGTATACTAGCGGGAACGAACACCGGGGAGCTGTTTTTT
CASSILAGTNTGELFF
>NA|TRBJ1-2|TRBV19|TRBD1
TGTGCCAGTAGTGCCCCCAGGACAGGGTTTGGCTATGGCTACACCTTC
CASSAPRTGFGYGYTF
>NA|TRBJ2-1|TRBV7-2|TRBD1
TGTGCCAGCGGCCCCCCAGCAGGGACAGGGCCCTACAATGAGCAGTTCTTC
CASGPPAGTGPYNEQFF
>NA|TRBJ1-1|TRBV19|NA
TGTGCCAGTAGTATGTGGTCAGGGAGGGGGACTGAAGCTTTCTTT
CASSMWSGRGTEAFF
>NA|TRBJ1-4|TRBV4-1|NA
TGCGCCAGCAGCCCCCATGGGCAGGGTGATGAAAAACTGTTTTTT
CASSPHGQGDEKLFF
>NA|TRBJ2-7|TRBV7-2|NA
TGTGCCAGCAGCTTGCAGGGGACCAACGAGCAGTACTTC
CASSLQGTNEQYF
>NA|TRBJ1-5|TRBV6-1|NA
TGTGCCAGCACCGAAACAGGCCGGGGTGGTCAGCCCCAGCATTTT
CASTETGRGGQPQHF
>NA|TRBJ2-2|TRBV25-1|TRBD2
TGTGCCAGCGAGGAAGCGGGAGGAAGAAACACCGGGGAGCTGTTTTTT
CASEEAGGRNTGELFF
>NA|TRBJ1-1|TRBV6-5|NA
TGTGCCAGCAGACCCCGGGGTGGCCTGGCTGAAGCTTTCTTT
CASRPRGGLAEAFF
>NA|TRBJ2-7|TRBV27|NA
TGTGCCAGCAGTTCCTCGGCCGATACCAAGGCCCCTTACGAGCAGTACTTC
CASSSSADTKAPYEQYF
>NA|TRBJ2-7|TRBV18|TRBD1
TGTGCCAGCTCAGTCACAGGGGGCGAAGGCTACGAGCAGTACTTC
CASSVTGGEGYEQYF
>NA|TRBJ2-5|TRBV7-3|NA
TGTGCCAGCAGCTTACTTGGGGGAGGAGAGACCCAGTACTTC
CASSLLGGGETQYF
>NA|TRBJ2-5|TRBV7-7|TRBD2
TGTGCTAGCAGCTTTAGCGGGGGGGCAGAAGAGACCCAGTACTTC
CASSFSGGAEETQYF
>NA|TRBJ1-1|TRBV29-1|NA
TGCAGCGTTGGGGTTTCGGAGGCTGAAGCTTTCTTT
CSVGVSEAEAFF
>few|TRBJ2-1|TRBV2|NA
TGTGCCAGCAGTGTAATGGACGATGAGCAGTTCTTC
CASSVMDDEQFF
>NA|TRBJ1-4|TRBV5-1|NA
TGCGCCAGCAGCTTGACAGCCCTTGATGAAAAACTGTTTTTT
CASSLTALDEKLFF
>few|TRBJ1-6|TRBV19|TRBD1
TGTGCCAGTAGATTAAGACAGGGGAATTCACCCCTCCACTTT
CASRLRQGNSPLHF
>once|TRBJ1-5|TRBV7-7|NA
TGTGCTAGCAGTCCGGACCTGAATCAGCCCCAGCATTTT
CASSPDLNQPQHF
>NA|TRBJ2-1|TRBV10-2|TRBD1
TGCGCCAGCAGTGCCTACGACAGGGGGTACTACAATGAGCAGTTCTTC
CASSAYDRGYYNEQFF
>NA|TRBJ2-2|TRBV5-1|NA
TGCGCCAGCAGCTTGGCTGCCTGGACCGGGGAGCTGTTTTTT
CASSLAAWTGELFF
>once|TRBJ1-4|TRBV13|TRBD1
TGTGCCAGCAGCTTGGGACAGATCGGTAATGAAAAACTGTTTTTT
CASSLGQIGNEKLFF
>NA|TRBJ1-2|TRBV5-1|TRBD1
TGCGCCAGCAGGATGGACAGGGCGTATGGCTACACCTTC
CASRMDRAYGYTF
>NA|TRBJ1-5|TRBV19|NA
TGTGCCAGCGGACAGCCGTCTTATCAGCCCCAGCATTTT
CASGQPSYQPQHF
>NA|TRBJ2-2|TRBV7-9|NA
TGTGCCAGCAGCTTGGCACAGGGCGGCACCGGGGAGCTGTTTTTT
CASSLAQGGTGELFF
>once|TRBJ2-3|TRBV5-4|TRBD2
TGTGCCAGCAGCTCAGGACTAGCGGGAGACCCCGATACGCAGTATTTT
CASSSGLAGDPDTQYF
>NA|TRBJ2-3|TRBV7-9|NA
TGTGCCAGCAGCCGGGCAGTCGGCGGAAGCACAGATACGCAGTATTTT
CASSRAVGGSTDTQYF
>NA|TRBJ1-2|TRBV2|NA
TGTGCCAGCAGTGTTTTCCGGGATGGCTACACCTTC
CASSVFRDGYTF
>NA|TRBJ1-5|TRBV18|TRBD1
TGTGCCAGCTCGGCGGGACAGGGGATGAGCAATCAGCCCCAGCATTTT
CASSAGQGMSNQPQHF
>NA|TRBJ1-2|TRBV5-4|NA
TGTGCCAGCAGCCTTGACAGGAAACCCCATGGGAACTTC
CASSLDRKPHGNF
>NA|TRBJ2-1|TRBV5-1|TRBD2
TGCGCCAGCAGCTTGGGGACTAGCGGCGATGAGCAGTTCTTC
CASSLGTSGDEQFF
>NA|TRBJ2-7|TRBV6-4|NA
TGTGCCAGCAGCGGATCCTACGAGCAGTACTTC
CASSGSYEQYF
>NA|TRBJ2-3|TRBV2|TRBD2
TGTGCCAGCAGTGCAGAACGATCCGGGACTAGCGGGTGGGATACGCAGTATTTT
CASSAERSGTSGWDTQYF
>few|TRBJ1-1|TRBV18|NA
TGTGCCAGCTCACAAGCTACAGGGAACACTGAAGCTTTCTTT
CASSQATGNTEAFF
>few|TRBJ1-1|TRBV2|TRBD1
TGTGCCAGCAAGGGGGAAGACAGGGCGGGCACTGAAGCTTTCTTT
CASKGEDRAGTEAFF
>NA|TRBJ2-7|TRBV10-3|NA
TGTGCCATCAGTGGGGCAGCCTCCTACGAGCAGTACTTC
CAISGAASYEQYF
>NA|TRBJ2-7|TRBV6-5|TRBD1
TGTGCCAGCAGTGGGAGGGACAGGGGGCGGCTCGAGCAGTACTTC
CASSGRDRGRLEQYF
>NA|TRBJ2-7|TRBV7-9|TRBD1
TGTGCCAGCAGCTTACCCCCCGGACAGGGGTCCTACGAGCAGTACTTC
CASSLPPGQGSYEQYF
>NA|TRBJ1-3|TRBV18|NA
TGTGCCAGCTCACCACCGGCCTCTGGAAACACCATATATTTT
CASSPPASGNTIYF
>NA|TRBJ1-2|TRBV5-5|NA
TGTGCCAGCAGCTTGGTCGAGAACTATGGCTACACCTTC
CASSLVENYGYTF
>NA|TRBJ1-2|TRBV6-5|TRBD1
TGTGCCAGCAGTTCCGGACAGGGGAAGTATGGCTACACCTTC
CASSSGQGKYGYTF
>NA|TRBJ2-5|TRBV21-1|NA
TGTGCCAGCAGCTTACGGTGGACGGGGGGGCTGAGAGAGACCCAGTACTTC
CASSLRWTGGLRETQYF
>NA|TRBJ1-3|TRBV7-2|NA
TGTGCCAGCAGCAGAGGGGGGAGCTCTGGAAACACCATATATTTT
CASSRGGSSGNTIYF
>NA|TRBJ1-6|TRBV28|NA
TGTGCCAGCAGTTTCCAGGGAGGGAATTCACCCCTCCACTTT
CASSFQGGNSPLHF
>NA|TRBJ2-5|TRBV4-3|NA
TGCGCCAGCAGCCAAGAGTGGGGGCGGGAGACCCAGTACTTC
CASSQEWGRETQYF
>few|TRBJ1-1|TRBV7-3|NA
TGTGCCAGCAGCCTCAGGGCGAACACTGAAGCTTTCTTT
CASSLRANTEAFF
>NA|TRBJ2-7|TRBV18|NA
TGTGCCAGCTCACCGACCCAGTTGGCATCCTACGAGCAGTACTTC
CASSPTQLASYEQYF